This T cell receptor beta chain was recorded in a study of response to subunit inactivated influenza vaccine. The V end lost 4 bases, the J end lost 7 bases, and 14 bases lay between the germline ends. The CDR3 covers 14 residues. CDR1 is SEHNR and CDR2 is FQNEAQ in the germline V gene (reference sequence). TCRdb recomputed calls from the RT-PCR reads with MiXCR, one row per CDR3 protein. The sample lists about 530,000 distinct CDR3 sequences; under 15% were seen once. This clonotype has only a few counts. Its specificity is not known. Study outcomes and limitations: The authors put forward the suggestion that each seasonal influenza vaccination may bring in only a limited number of new T cells.

The clonotype comes from a man over 45 who received an inactivated influenza vaccine. This specimen consisted of PBMCs from blood, obtained roughly 47 days after vaccination. V usage is TRBV7-9 and J usage is TRBJ2-1; either TRBD1 or TRBD2 may supply D (5 bases each). The CDR3 region is CASSSTRSGNEQFF. CDR3 DNA: TGTGCCAGCAGCTCCACTAGATCAGGGAATGAGCAGTTCTTC.